This T cell receptor beta chain was retrieved from a study of blood T cell repertoires in COVID-19. Across the whole study: Spain, Italy and the United States supplied samples that represented acute and convalescent COVID-19. T cells, B-cell-depleted T cells, or PBMCs supplied cDNA or gDNA.

The assay was immunoSEQ multiplex PCR, and TCRdb's table has in-frame clones only and misses some. The sample includes about 170,000 clones, roughly 89% of them seen just once. Trimming cost V 7 bases and J 0 bases; bases outside gene matches: 3. Germline loops: CDR1 SNHLY, CDR2 FYNNEI. The CDR3 extends over 15 amino acids. V gene TRBV2 combines with J gene TRBJ2-2, with 9 bases identical to TRBD1. This sequence was found in a man aged 18 to 29 with active or convalescent COVID-19. Material for sequencing was peripheral blood. The CDR3 spells CASNTGGANTGELFF. The CDR3 DNA reads TGTGCCAGCAATACAGGGGGCGCGAACACCGGGGAGCTGTTTTTT. The full variable domain, with the rest looked up from reference TRBV2 and TRBJ2-2, is EPEVTQTPSHQVTQMGQEVILRCVPISNHLYFYWYRQILGQKVEFLVSFYNNEISEKSEIFDDQFSVERPDGSNFTLKIRSTKLEDSAMYFCASNTGGANTGELFFGEGSRLTVL.